The 11 T cell receptor beta chains in this list originate from one sample, sequenced in a study of radiotherapy plus CTLA-4 blockade in lung cancer. The assay was immunoSEQ multiplex PCR, and TCRdb's table has in-frame clones only and misses some. The sample includes tens of thousands of clones, about 79% seen only once; the top ten take 3% to 4.5%. Material: peripheral blood, obtained from a patient treated with radiotherapy plus ipilimumab. These receptors came from a human donor with non-small cell lung cancer who had a partial response to radiotherapy plus ipilimumab. Some clones in this sample may be carry-over from other donors' samples.

The rearrangement uses TRBV7-2 and TRBJ2-1; D perhaps matches TRBD2 (6 bases). From germline, CDR1 is SGHTA and CDR2 FQGNSA. CDR3 length equals 14 residues. The V end lost 2 bases, the J end lost 16 bases, and 21 bases lay between the germline ends. The CDR3 reads CASSLSGGVRGQFF. The CDR3 bases are TGTGCCAGCAGCTTATCCGGCGGGGTTCGTGGTCAATTCTTC.

The J gene is TRBJ1-4, the V gene TRBV18, with D hard to call. The CDR3 runs 17 residues. Germline-derived CDR1 and CDR2 are KGHSH and LQKENI. V was cut by 8 bases and J by 0 bases, with 19 bases left in between. CDR3 nucleotide sequence: TGTGCCAGCAGAGCTGATGGAGGGTACGCAACTAATGAAAAACTGTTTTTT. Its translation is CASRADGGYATNEKLFF.

The gene calls are TRBV7-2 and TRBJ1-6; D remains ambiguous. Trimming removed 6 bases from V and 0 bases from J, with 9 bases in between. Germline lookup yields CDR1 SGHTA and CDR2 FQGNSA. This CDR3 is built from 15 residues. The CDR3 region has the DNA TGTGCCAGCAGGCTAGGTAGCTCCTATAATTCACCCCTCCACTTT. Residues: CASRLGSSYNSPLHF.

The rearrangement joins TRBV5-5 to TRBJ1-4; D gene uncertain. This CDR3 comprises 13 residues. Germline V gives CDR1 SGHKS, CDR2 YYEKEE (reference sequence). Trimming pared 4 bases from V and 2 bases from J, leaving 6 bases between. In DNA, the CDR3 is TGTGCCAGCAGCCCGGAGACTAATGAAAAACTGTTTTTT. This codes for CASSPETNEKLFF.

Only a few counts were recorded for this clone. The chain joins TRBV7-3 to TRBJ1-3; the match to TRBD1 covers 8 bases. CDR3 length: 15 amino acids. The V and J ends lost 5 bases and 0 bases, in that order; junction bases with no gene match: 3. Germline values: CDR1 SGHTA, CDR2 FQGTGA. This CDR3 reads CASSPTGGSGNTIYF. CDR3 nucleotide sequence: TGTGCCAGCAGCCCAACAGGGGGCTCTGGAAACACCATATATTTT.

The rearrangement links TRBV19 to TRBJ1-5, with D possibly TRBD1 on 5 matching bases. This CDR3 contains 15 residues. Germline loops: CDR1 LNHDA, CDR2 SQIVND (reference sequence). V was cut by 7 bases and J by 9 bases, with 22 bases left in between. The CDR3 nucleotides read TGTGCCAGTATTAGAAATACGAACGATCAGGGGCCCCAGCATTTT. Translation: CASIRNTNDQGPQHF.

This clone was seen only a few times. The rearrangement uses TRBV4-3 and TRBJ1-1, with D perhaps TRBD1 (5 bases). The CDR3 has 14 amino acids. Trimming removed 3 bases at V and 11 bases at J, with 19 bases between. Germline V gives CDR1 LGHNA, CDR2 YSLEER. The CDR3 region has the DNA TGCGCCAGCAGCCAGGACACGGGGGATCGACGGGCTTTCTTT. This codes for CASSQDTGDRRAFF.

This chain links TRBV5-1 with TRBJ2-2, with D perhaps TRBD2 (5 bases). This CDR3 spans 15 amino acids. Germline V gene data show CDR1 as SGHRS and CDR2 as YFSETQ. The germline V and J ends were trimmed by 0 bases and 4 bases, with 10 bases remaining between them. The CDR3 reads CASSLAVARTGELFF. In DNA, the CDR3 is TGCGCCAGCAGCTTGGCCGTAGCGCGCACCGGGGAGCTGTTTTTT.

This clone came up a few times. CDR3 in amino acids: CASTRTSGSYEQYF. CDR3 nucleotide sequence: TGTGCCAGCACCAGGACTAGCGGGAGTTACGAGCAGTACTTC. V and J are TRBV6-6 and TRBJ2-7, with 13 bases lining up with TRBD2. The CDR3 has 14 amino acids. With V trimmed by 7 bases and J by 4 bases, 4 bases remained unmatched. CDR1 and CDR2 from the germline V gene are MNHNY and SVGAGI (reference sequence).

This chain connects TRBV9 to TRBJ1-4, with 8 bases aligning to TRBD1. The CDR3 has 16 residues. CDR1 is SGDLS and CDR2 is YYNGEE in the germline V gene. V lost 0 bases and J lost 8; bases outside the gene matches: 9. The CDR3 loop is CASSVDSGQGNEKLFF. The DNA of the CDR3 is TGTGCCAGCAGCGTAGATAGTGGACAGGGCAACGAAAAACTGTTTTTT.

About this clone: The junction differs from germline at one of its ends, possibly a read error. This chain connects TRBV28 to TRBJ1-2; D gene ambiguous. CDR1 and CDR2 (germline): MDHEN, SYDVKM. The CDR3 totals 11 residues. CDR3 in DNA: TGTGCCAGCAGCTATAACGATGGCTACACCTTC. As protein: CASSYNDGYTF.